These T cell receptor beta chains were read from a single sample in a study of OX40 agonist ivuxolimab in advanced cancers. The data were produced by immunoSEQ multiplex PCR, yet TCRdb's version contains in-frame clones alone and is incomplete. The repertoire holds 85,000 to 90,000 clones, with 75% to 90% as singletons. This specimen consisted of CD4+ or CD8+ T cells sorted from blood, obtained in a trial of the OX40 agonist ivuxolimab. Source of these receptors: an adult with an advanced solid tumor such as melanoma, head and neck, liver or kidney cancer. The conserved cysteine and the conserved F or W are not part of the CDR3 here. The D gene is left open where the match is weak. A row's size may be missing; if present it is once, few, many or a size class.

size | D | J | V | CDR3
- | - | TRBJ2-1 | TRBV9 | ASSVMVGSSYNEQF
- | - | TRBJ2-3 | TRBV30 | AWSDLPDTQY
- | - | TRBJ1-6 | TRBV5-8 | ASTLFPNSPLH
- | - | TRBJ1-2 | TRBV5-1 | ASSLESGYT
- | - | TRBJ1-2 | TRBV9 | ASSAQFRGANYGYT
- | - | TRBJ2-2 | TRBV29-1 | SVEAGYTGELF
- | TRBD2 | TRBJ2-5 | TRBV7-2 | ASSLETGGETQY
once | TRBD1 | TRBJ2-5 | TRBV19 | ASSWDRTQETQY
- | - | TRBJ1-1 | TRBV28 | ASRGGTTEAF
- | - | TRBJ1-1 | TRBV6-1 | ASSTPGSNTEAF
- | TRBD2 | TRBJ2-3 | TRBV9 | ASSVASTSGRATSDTQY
few | - | TRBJ1-2 | TRBV4-1 | ASSQVPRSYGYT
once | - | TRBJ2-4 | TRBV7-2 | ASSLARDSLAKNIQY
- | TRBD2 | TRBJ2-5 | TRBV7-9 | ASSPGLMSETQY
- | TRBD2 | TRBJ2-5 | TRBV14 | ASSQGLAGGRREETQY
- | - | TRBJ2-7 | TRBV6-5 | ASRGTTPTYEQY
- | TRBD2 | TRBJ2-3 | TRBV11-3 | ASSLDGLAGGPGTQY
- | - | TRBJ1-4 | TRBV18 | ASSPSSGSRYPKLF
- | - | TRBJ1-5 | TRBV7-2 | ASSLAQYSNQPQH
- | - | TRBJ2-1 | TRBV28 | ASSLGGSSSYNEQF
few | - | TRBJ2-6 | TRBV6-1 | ASSGSGGRVYGANVLT
- | - | TRBJ1-5 | TRBV27 | ASSLGGNYFSNQPQH
- | TRBD1 | TRBJ1-3 | TRBV18 | ASSRGQGLSGNTIY
few | - | TRBJ2-5 | TRBV4-1 | ASSPLGLLWETQY
- | - | TRBJ1-6 | TRBV5-1 | ASSLGMGDSPLH
- | TRBD2 | TRBJ2-3 | TRBV7-3 | ASSSGQGLRTDTQY
- | TRBD1 | TRBJ2-3 | TRBV5-8 | ASSLAGTATDTQY
- | TRBD1 | TRBJ2-1 | TRBV19 | ASSGRGYSSSYNEQF
- | - | TRBJ1-1 | TRBV7-2 | ASSLVGGGGTEAF
- | - | TRBJ2-1 | TRBV5-6 | ASSFGALQGASNEQF
- | - | TRBJ2-7 | TRBV11-2 | ASSLARLYEQY
- | - | TRBJ2-2 | TRBV5-6 | ASSLRISGVNTGELF
once | - | TRBJ1-5 | TRBV12-2 | ASRLVQTFSNQPQH
- | TRBD1 | TRBJ1-1 | TRBV10-1 | ASSEGTARHTEAF
- | - | TRBJ1-2 | TRBV18 | ASSPALGGDGYT
- | - | TRBJ2-2 | TRBV15 | ATSRPTRTGRELF
many | - | TRBJ1-1 | TRBV7-3 | ASGALITEAF
- | TRBD2 | TRBJ2-5 | TRBV28 | ASSLALAGGQETQY
- | - | TRBJ2-7 | TRBV27 | ASSFDRAYEQY
- | TRBD2 | TRBJ2-1 | TRBV4-3 | ASSLSGSRNEQF
few | - | TRBJ1-6 | TRBV6-1 | ASRGSSSYNSPLH
- | - | TRBJ2-5 | TRBV7-7 | ASSRSRGETQY
- | TRBD2 | TRBJ2-3 | TRBV28 | ASSPGGFTDTQY
once | TRBD2 | TRBJ2-3 | TRBV5-1 | ASSPRSLAATTDTQY
- | - | TRBJ2-3 | TRBV18 | ASSPKTGKQADTQY
- | - | TRBJ1-3 | TRBV7-3 | ASSLAPGNTIY
- | - | TRBJ2-2 | TRBV25-1 | ASRSGELF
- | - | TRBJ1-6 | TRBV10-3 | AIRVVDNSPLH